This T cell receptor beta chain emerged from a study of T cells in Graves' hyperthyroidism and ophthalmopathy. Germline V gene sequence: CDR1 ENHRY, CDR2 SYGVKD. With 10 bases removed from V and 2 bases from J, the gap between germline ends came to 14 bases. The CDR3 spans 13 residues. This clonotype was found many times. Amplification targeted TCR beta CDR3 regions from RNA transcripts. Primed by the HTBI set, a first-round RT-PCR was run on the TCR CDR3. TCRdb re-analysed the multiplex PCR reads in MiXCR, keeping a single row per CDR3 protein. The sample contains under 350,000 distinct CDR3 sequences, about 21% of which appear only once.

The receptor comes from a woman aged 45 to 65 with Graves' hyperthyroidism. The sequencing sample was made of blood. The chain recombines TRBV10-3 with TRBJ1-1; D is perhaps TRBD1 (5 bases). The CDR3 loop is CATTRDGNTEAFF. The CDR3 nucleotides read TGTGCCACGACCCGGGACGGAAACACTGAAGCTTTCTTT.